This T cell receptor beta chain derives from a study of T cells in Graves' hyperthyroidism and ophthalmopathy. Notes on the study in general: Ophthalmopathy was distinguished from stable hyperthyroidism by 13 V-J signatures.

Germline CDR1 SGHRS, CDR2 YFSETQ. The CDR3 totals 14 residues. The V end was cut by 5 bases, the J end by 2 bases, with 14 bases between. The source material, RNA transcripts, was used to amplify TCR beta CDR3 regions. TCR CDR3 underwent first-round RT-PCR with the HTBI primer set. TCRdb reprocessed the multiplex PCR reads with MiXCR, giving one entry per CDR3 protein. The sample carries approximately 330,000 distinct CDR3 sequences, roughly 21% recorded once. Thyroid ultrasound, orbital computed tomography, clinical symptoms, and serum thyroxine and TRAb underpinned diagnoses. In its sample, this clonotype was seen a few times. As yet, its antigen is unknown.

V is TRBV5-1 and J is TRBJ2-7; D call uncertain. The TCR originated in a woman aged 50 to 60 with Graves' hyperthyroidism. Sequencing was performed on blood. The CDR3 nucleotides are TGCGCCAGCAGGGATGGGGTCGGAACCTACGAGCAGTACTTC. The encoded protein is CASRDGVGTYEQYF.